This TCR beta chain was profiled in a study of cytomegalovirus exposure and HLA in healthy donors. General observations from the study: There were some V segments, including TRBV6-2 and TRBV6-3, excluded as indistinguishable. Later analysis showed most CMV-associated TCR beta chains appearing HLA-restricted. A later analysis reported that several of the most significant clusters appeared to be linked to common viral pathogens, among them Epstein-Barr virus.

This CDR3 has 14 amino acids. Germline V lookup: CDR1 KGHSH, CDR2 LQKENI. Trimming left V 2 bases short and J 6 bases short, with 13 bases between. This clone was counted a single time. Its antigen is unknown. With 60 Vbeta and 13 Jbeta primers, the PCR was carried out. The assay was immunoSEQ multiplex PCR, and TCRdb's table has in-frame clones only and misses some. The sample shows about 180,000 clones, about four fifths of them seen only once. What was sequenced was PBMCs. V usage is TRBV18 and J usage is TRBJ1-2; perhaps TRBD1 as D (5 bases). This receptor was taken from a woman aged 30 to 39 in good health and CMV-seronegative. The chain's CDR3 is CASSPNFGGDGYTF. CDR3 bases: TGTGCCAGCTCACCAAACTTCGGGGGTGATGGCTACACCTTC. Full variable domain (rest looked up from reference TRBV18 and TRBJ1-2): NAGVMQNPRHLVRRRGQEARLRCSPMKGHSHVYWYRQLPEEGLKFMVYLQKENIIDESGMPKERFSAEFPKEGPSILRIQQVVRGDSAAYFCASSPNFGGDGYTFGSGTRLTVV.